This entry lists 30 T cell receptor beta chains sequenced from one sample in a study of blood T cell repertoires in COVID-19. Method: immunoSEQ multiplex PCR; TCRdb's copy keeps in-frame clones and lacks some. The sample holds over 200,000 clones, around 81% seen once. The sequencing sample was made of PBMCs or T cells enriched from blood (not recorded which). These TCRs come from a woman between 45 and 60 years old with acute COVID-19.

In its sample, this clone was seen a few times. The chain combines TRBV18 with TRBJ1-4, with D perhaps matching TRBD1 (5 bases). The ends were cut back, 0 bases at V and 2 bases at J, with 10 bases in the middle. Per the germline V gene, CDR1 is KGHSH and CDR2 is LQKENI. This CDR3 spans 16 amino acids. In nucleotides, the CDR3 is TGTGCCAGCTCACCACCGGGGGGAAACACTAATGAAAAACTGTTTTTT. It specifies CASSPPGGNTNEKLFF.

The chain recombines TRBV12-3 or TRBV12-4 with TRBJ1-1; 8 bases agree with TRBD1. The CDR3 is made up of 13 amino acids. V was pared by 6 bases and J by 12 bases, with 12 bases of the junction left unmatched. For the CDR3, the DNA is TGTGCCAGCAGCACGACCGCAGGGGGCTCGCCTTTCTTT. Translated: CASSTTAGGSPFF.

The chain links TRBV9 to TRBJ2-1; D uncertain. CDR1 is SGDLS, CDR2 YYNGEE, per germline. Trimming left V 0 bases short and J 9 bases short, with 10 bases between. The CDR3 is made up of 13 amino acids. The DNA of the CDR3 is TGTGCCAGCAGCGTAGGTTACTCGGGTGAGCAGTTCTTC. Its translation is CASSVGYSGEQFF.

The chain has TRBV5-1 and TRBJ1-6, with D tentatively TRBD1 (6 bases). The germline CDR1 and CDR2 sequences are SGHRS and YFSETQ. CDR3 size: 14 residues. Between the trimmed V and J ends, which lost 4 bases and 10 bases, there was a span of 15 bases. The CDR3 bases are TGCGCCAGCAGCCCCTATACAGGGCGGTCACCCCTCCACTTT. It translates to CASSPYTGRSPLHF. The variable domain in full, with the rest retrieved from reference TRBV5-1 and TRBJ1-6, is KAGVTQTPRYLIKTRGQQVTLSCSPISGHRSVSWYQQTPGQGLQFLFEYFSETQRNKGNFPGRFSGRQFSNSRSEMNVSTLELGDSALYLCASSPYTGRSPLHFGNGTRLTVT.

The chain couples TRBV29-1 to TRBJ2-7; TRBD1 aligns across 8 bases. Germline trimming cut 8 bases from V and 6 bases from J; bases unmatched to any gene: 12. Germline CDR1 reads SQVTM; CDR2 reads ANQGSEA. CDR3 size: 13 residues. The CDR3 DNA sequence: TGCAGCATCCCGACCGGGACAGGACGCGAGCAGTACTTC. It yields the protein CSIPTGTGREQYF.

This chain links TRBV7-9 with TRBJ1-1, with 7 bases that match TRBD1. The CDR3 is made up of 14 amino acids. Germline-derived CDR1 and CDR2 are SEHNR and FQNEAQ (reference sequence). V was clipped by 5 bases and J by 8 bases; unmatched bases: 11. CDR3 DNA: TGTGCCAGCAGCCCTTTAAACGACAGGGCCGAAGCTTTCTTT. The encoded protein is CASSPLNDRAEAFF.

This chain uses TRBV4-2 with TRBJ2-1; 7 bases align to TRBD2. Unmatched junction bases numbered 4, after V lost 0 bases and J lost 2 bases. Germline V gene lookup returns CDR1 LGHNA and CDR2 YNFKEQ. The CDR3 contains 16 residues. Here the CDR3 reads CASSQEGSGAYNEQFF. The CDR3 bases are TGTGCCAGCAGCCAAGAGGGGAGCGGGGCCTACAATGAGCAGTTCTTC.

The rearrangement uses TRBV28 and TRBJ2-3; 8 bases are a match to TRBD2. The CDR3 totals 13 residues. The germline V gene has CDR1 MDHEN and CDR2 SYDVKM. Trimming at V came to 9 bases and at J to 4 bases, leaving 6 bases not matched to a gene. The CDR3 protein is CASSGTLADTQYF. The CDR3 nucleotides read TGTGCCAGTAGCGGGACGTTGGCAGATACGCAGTATTTT.

In DNA form, the CDR3 reads TGTGCCAGCTCACCACCGTTTAGGACTAGCGGCATCCCGAACACCGGGGAGCTGTTTTTT. Protein: CASSPPFRTSGIPNTGELFF. V and J are TRBV18 and TRBJ2-2; TRBD2 matches 10 bases. The germline V gene has CDR1 KGHSH and CDR2 LQKENI. The CDR3 has 20 residues. Unmatched junction bases numbered 10, after V lost 0 bases and J lost 0 bases.

This clone was picked up a small number of times. The chain employs TRBV19 and TRBJ1-2, with 11 positions matching TRBD1. This CDR3 contains 15 residues. Looked up from germline, CDR1 is LNHDA and CDR2 is SQIVND (reference sequence). Unmatched junction bases numbered 8, after V lost 4 bases and J lost 7 bases. This CDR3 is CASSRTGGWTGGYTF. The CDR3 DNA follows: TGTGCCAGTAGTAGGACAGGGGGCTGGACGGGTGGCTACACCTTC. Complete variable domain (other parts from reference TRBV19 and TRBJ1-2): DGGITQSPKYLFRKEGQNVTLSCEQNLNHDAMYWYRQDPGQGLRLIYYSQIVNDFQKGDIAEGYSVSREKKESFPLTVTSAQKNPTAFYLCASSRTGGWTGGYTFGSGTRLTVV.

V gene TRBV19 combines with J gene TRBJ1-3; D is perhaps TRBD1 (5 bases). CDR1 is LNHDA and CDR2 is SQIVND in the germline V gene (reference sequence). V shed 2 bases and J shed 1 base, with 9 bases lying between them. The CDR3 covers 15 residues. CDR3 region: CASSIPRVSGNTIYF. CDR3 nucleotide sequence: TGTGCCAGTAGTATACCCAGGGTTTCTGGAAACACCATATATTTT.

The V call is TRBV6-4, the J call TRBJ1-6; D is possibly TRBD1 (6 bases). Germline V gene sequence: CDR1 MRHNA, CDR2 SNTAGT. The V gene lost 7 bases and the J gene lost 0 bases, with 7 bases spanning the gap. The CDR3 length is 14 residues. DNA for the CDR3: TGTGCCAGCAAGGACAGCTCCTATAATTCACCCCTCCACTTT. Protein sequence: CASKDSSYNSPLHF.

DNA for the CDR3: TGTGCCAGCAGCTTAGGTTGGACAGGGGGTGGTACAGATACGCAGTATTTT. It is translated as CASSLGWTGGGTDTQYF. The chain links TRBV11-3 to TRBJ2-3; 10 bases align to TRBD1. Germline V CDR1 and CDR2: SGHNT, YENEEA. This CDR3 has 17 residues. Trimming took 1 base from V and 3 from J; bases not matched to a gene: 7.

The V and J genes are TRBV6-1 and TRBJ1-6; 10 bases are a match to TRBD1. The CDR3 covers 16 residues. The V and J ends lost 3 bases and 5 bases, in that order; junction bases with no gene match: 4. Germline lookup yields CDR1 MNHNS and CDR2 SASEGT. The CDR3 reads CASSDPGQGDNSPLHF. CDR3 sequence (DNA): TGTGCCAGCAGTGACCCAGGACAGGGGGATAATTCACCCCTCCACTTT.

This rearrangement joins TRBV7-2 to TRBJ2-3; D call uncertain. This CDR3 spans 15 amino acids. Trimming removed 4 bases at V and 7 bases at J, with 18 bases between. Germline V CDR1 and CDR2: SGHTA, FQGNSA. The CDR3 here is CASSSPTEVLHTQYF. CDR3 nucleotides: TGTGCCAGCAGCTCCCCCACTGAGGTCCTACATACGCAGTATTTT.

The count of this clone is one. DNA of the CDR3: TGTGCCAGCAGCCCAAAAGAGACCCAGTACTTC. It is translated as CASSPKETQYF. The chain is built from TRBV12-3 or TRBV12-4 and TRBJ2-5; D is uncertain. This CDR3 contains 11 residues. Trimming removed 6 bases from V and 3 bases from J, with 5 bases in between.

J is TRBJ2-3 and V is TRBV6-4, with 16 nucleotides matching TRBD2. The V gene end was trimmed by 2 bases and the J gene end by 0 bases; junction bases not matched to a gene: 5. The CDR3 has 19 residues. The germline gives CDR1 MRHNA, CDR2 SNTAGT. CDR3 DNA sequence: TGTGCCAGCAGTGACACGGGACTAGCGGGGGGGCCCAGCACAGATACGCAGTATTTT. Translation: CASSDTGLAGGPSTDTQYF.

The rearrangement joins TRBV27 to TRBJ2-7; D is possibly TRBD1 (5 bases). The V gene's germline CDR1 is MNHEY and CDR2 SMNVEV (reference sequence). The CDR3 is made up of 14 amino acids. V lost 3 bases and J 5 bases, leaving 14 bases between the germline ends. CDR3 DNA: TGTGCCAGCAGTTTCCGGCCAGGGTGGCACGAGCAGTACTTC. This translates into CASSFRPGWHEQYF.

Only one count was recorded for this clone. The chain has TRBV18 and TRBJ1-5; D may be TRBD1 (6 bases). In germline, CDR1 is KGHSH, CDR2 LQKENI. V lost 3 bases to trimming and J lost 1 base, with 13 bases between them. The CDR3 is 16 residues long. In DNA form, the CDR3 reads TGTGCCAGCTCACCCACAGGGAAGAGGAGCAATCAGCCCCAGCATTTT. Its translation is CASSPTGKRSNQPQHF.

This chain uses TRBV11-1 with TRBJ1-1, with 7 bases aligning to TRBD1. The CDR3 spans 12 residues. Germline values: CDR1 SGHAT, CDR2 FQDESV (reference sequence). The junction had 1 base not matched to a gene; V was cut back by 2 bases and J by 7 bases. The CDR3 region is CASSLNRGEAFF. The CDR3 DNA is TGTGCCAGCAGCTTAAACAGGGGTGAAGCTTTCTTT.

The chain carries TRBV4-2 and TRBJ2-5; possible D gene TRBD2, 6 bases. Trimming pared 1 base from V and 2 bases from J, leaving 20 bases between. Germline V gives CDR1 LGHNA, CDR2 YNFKEQ. The CDR3 has 18 amino acids. The DNA of the CDR3 is TGTGCCAGCAGCCAAGGCCCAATATTAGCGGACCTACAAGAGACCCAGTACTTC. It yields the protein CASSQGPILADLQETQYF.

Worth noting for this clone: One end of the junction varies from germline; a read error may be responsible. The chain couples TRBV7-2 to TRBJ2-1; 8 bases align to TRBD2. There are 16 residues in the CDR3. Germline CDR1 SGHTA, CDR2 FQGNSA. The CDR3 protein is CASSTQGLVSHNEQFF. The CDR3 nucleotides are TGTGCCAGCAGCACACAGGGACTAGTCTCCCACAATGAGCAGTTCTTC.

This clone was found many times. The gene calls are TRBV12-3 or TRBV12-4 and TRBJ2-7, with D possibly matching TRBD1 (5 bases). The CDR3 consists of 13 residues. V lost 1 base to trimming and J lost 5 bases, with 9 bases between them. The CDR3 loop is CASSLGQSNEQYF. The CDR3 DNA follows: TGTGCCAGCAGTTTAGGACAGAGTAACGAGCAGTACTTC.

The V and J genes are TRBV10-3 and TRBJ1-6; perhaps TRBD1 as D (5 bases). This CDR3 has 17 residues. Trimming pared 2 bases from V and 6 bases from J, leaving 17 bases between. Germline CDR1 is ENHRY and CDR2 is SYGVKD. The CDR3 region has the DNA TGTGCCATCAGTGAGCGAGAAATGACAGCCGGTAATTCACCCCTCCACTTT. The encoded protein is CAISEREMTAGNSPLHF.

The CDR3 DNA is TGTGCCAGCAGCTTAGAAGGGAGTACCGAGCAGTACTTC. This translates into CASSLEGSTEQYF. The J gene is TRBJ2-7, the V gene TRBV11-3; a weak D match, TRBD2 (5 bases). The V and J ends lost 0 bases and 6 bases respectively, with 9 bases between them. Germline loops: CDR1 SGHNT, CDR2 YENEEA. This CDR3 is 13 amino acids long.

The chain is built from TRBV7-6 and TRBJ1-1; no reliable D call. From germline, CDR1 is SGHVS and CDR2 FNYEAQ. The V gene lost 2 bases and the J gene lost 5 bases, with 15 bases spanning the gap. The length of the CDR3 is 15 residues. The CDR3 nucleotides read TGTGCCAGCAGCTTAAGCCCCGGACCGGGGACTGAAGCTTTCTTT. This encodes CASSLSPGPGTEAFF.

This chain connects TRBV4-1 to TRBJ1-2, with TRBD1 identical over 8 bases. Germline V lookup: CDR1 MGHRA, CDR2 YSYEKL. The J segment lost 0 bases and the V segment lost 3 bases, leaving 6 bases of the junction unmatched. This CDR3 is 16 amino acids long. CDR3 bases: TGCGCCAGCAGCCAGGCACAGGGGGACACTAACTATGGCTACACCTTC. Translation gives CASSQAQGDTNYGYTF.

This sequence joins TRBV7-2 and TRBJ2-1; TRBD2 might be the D (5 bases). Between the trimmed V and J ends, which lost 1 base and 0 bases, there was a span of 16 bases. This CDR3 comprises 18 residues. Germline CDR1 and CDR2: SGHTA and FQGNSA. CDR3 bases: TGTGCCAGCAGCTTAGTCCACTCGGTGGGGAGCTCCTACAATGAGCAGTTCTTC. This codes for CASSLVHSVGSSYNEQFF.

The V gene is TRBV4-2, the J gene TRBJ2-2, with TRBD1 matching over 9 bases. CDR1 LGHNA and CDR2 YNFKEQ come from the germline V gene. Unmatched junction bases numbered 6, after V lost 5 bases and J lost 5 bases. This CDR3 has 15 amino acids. The CDR3 DNA is TGTGCCAGCAGCAGAGACAGGGGGTTGACCGGGGAGCTGTTTTTT. It encodes CASSRDRGLTGELFF.

V usage is TRBV7-2 and J usage is TRBJ2-2, with 10 bases identical to TRBD2. CDR1 is SGHTA, CDR2 FQGNSA, per germline. After removal of 5 bases from V and 6 bases from J, the junction contained 12 bases not matched to a gene. CDR3 size: 17 residues. CDR3: CASSGHWTSGRAGELFF. The CDR3 DNA reads as TGTGCCAGCAGCGGACACTGGACTAGCGGTAGGGCCGGGGAGCTGTTTTTT.